The present TCR beta chain was sequenced within a study of blood T cell repertoires in COVID-19. The overall study: The origin of the acute and convalescent COVID-19 samples was the United States, Italy and Spain. Nucleic acid was either cDNA or gDNA, and it came from T cells, B-cell-depleted T cells, or PBMCs.

The CDR3 loop spans 17 amino acids. V was clipped by 3 bases and J by 4 bases; unmatched bases: 12. The V gene's germline CDR1 is SGHVS and CDR2 FQNEAQ. This clone was detected a few times. The authors' processing: Reference gene primer amplification yielded estimated nucleated cell counts. Clones were read by immunoSEQ multiplex PCR, and TCRdb kept only the in-frame ones, dropping some. The V and J calls and clone size were taken over from that table, and D and trimming were inferred from the DNA. The data contain more than 110,000 clones, 65% to 90% of them singletons. Input material: peripheral blood. The chain links TRBV7-8 to TRBJ1-2; 9 bases fit TRBD1. The clonotype was recovered from a man in his fifties or sixties with acute or convalescent COVID-19. CDR3 DNA: TGTGCCAGCAGCTTGGGATACAGGGGGCGTTTCGGCTATGGCTACACCTTC. Translated: CASSLGYRGRFGYGYTF.